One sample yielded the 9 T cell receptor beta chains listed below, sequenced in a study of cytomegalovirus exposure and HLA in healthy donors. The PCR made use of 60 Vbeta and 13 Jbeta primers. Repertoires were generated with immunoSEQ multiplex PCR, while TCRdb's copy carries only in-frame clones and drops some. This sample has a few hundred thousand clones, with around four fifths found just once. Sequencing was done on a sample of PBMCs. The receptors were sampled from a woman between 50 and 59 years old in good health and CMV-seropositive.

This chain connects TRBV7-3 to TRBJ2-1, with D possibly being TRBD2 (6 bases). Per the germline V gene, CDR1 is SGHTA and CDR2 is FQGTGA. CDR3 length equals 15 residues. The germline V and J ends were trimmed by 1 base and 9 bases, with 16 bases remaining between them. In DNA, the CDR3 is TGTGCCAGCAGCTTAAGGGAGACTAGAGGAGGTGAGCAGTTCTTC. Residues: CASSLRETRGGEQFF.

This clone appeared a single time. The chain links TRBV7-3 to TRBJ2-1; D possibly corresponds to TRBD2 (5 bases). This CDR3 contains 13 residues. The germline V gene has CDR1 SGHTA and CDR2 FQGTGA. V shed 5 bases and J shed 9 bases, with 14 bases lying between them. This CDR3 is CASSPQRRGEQFF. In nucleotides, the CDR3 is TGTGCCAGCAGCCCTCAGCGGCGAGGTGAGCAGTTCTTC.

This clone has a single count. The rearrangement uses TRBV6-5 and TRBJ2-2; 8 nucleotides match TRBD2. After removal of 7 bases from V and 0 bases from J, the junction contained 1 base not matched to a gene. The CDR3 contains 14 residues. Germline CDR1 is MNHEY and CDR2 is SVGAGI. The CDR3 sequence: CASMRGANTGELFF. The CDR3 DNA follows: TGTGCCAGCATGCGGGGGGCGAACACCGGGGAGCTGTTTTTT.

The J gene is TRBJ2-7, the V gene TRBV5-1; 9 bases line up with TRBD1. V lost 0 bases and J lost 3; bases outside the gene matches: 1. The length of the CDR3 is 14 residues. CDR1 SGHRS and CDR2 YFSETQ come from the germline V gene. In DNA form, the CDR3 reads TGCGCCAGCAGCTTGGAGACAGGGGGCTACGAGCAGTACTTC. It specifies CASSLETGGYEQYF.

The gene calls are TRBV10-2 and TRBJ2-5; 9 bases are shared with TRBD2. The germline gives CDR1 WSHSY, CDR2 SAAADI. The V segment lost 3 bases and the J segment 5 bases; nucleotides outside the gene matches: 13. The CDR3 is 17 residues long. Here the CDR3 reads CASSDGESSGGGETQYF. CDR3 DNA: TGCGCCAGCAGTGATGGGGAGAGTAGCGGGGGCGGGGAGACCCAGTACTTC.

CDR3 DNA sequence: TGTGCCAGCTCACCAGACAGGGTAAGGTCCTACGAGCAGTACTTC. Translated: CASSPDRVRSYEQYF. V usage is TRBV18 and J usage is TRBJ2-7; 7 nucleotides line up with TRBD1. Germline V gives CDR1 KGHSH, CDR2 LQKENI. The CDR3 totals 15 residues. The junction had 5 bases not matched to a gene; V was cut back by 2 bases and J by 1 base.

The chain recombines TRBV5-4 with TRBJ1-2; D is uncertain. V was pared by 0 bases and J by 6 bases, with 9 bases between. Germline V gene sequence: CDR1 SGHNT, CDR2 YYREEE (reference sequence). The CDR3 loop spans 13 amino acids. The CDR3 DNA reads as TGTGCCAGCAGCTTGGCCCCCGGGGATGGCTACACCTTC. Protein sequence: CASSLAPGDGYTF.

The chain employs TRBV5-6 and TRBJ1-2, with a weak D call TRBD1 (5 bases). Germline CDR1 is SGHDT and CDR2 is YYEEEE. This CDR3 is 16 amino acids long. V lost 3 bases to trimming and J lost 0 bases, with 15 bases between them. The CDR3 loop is CASSSETETSNYGYTF. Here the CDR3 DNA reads TGTGCCAGCAGCTCTGAGACAGAAACCTCTAACTATGGCTACACCTTC.

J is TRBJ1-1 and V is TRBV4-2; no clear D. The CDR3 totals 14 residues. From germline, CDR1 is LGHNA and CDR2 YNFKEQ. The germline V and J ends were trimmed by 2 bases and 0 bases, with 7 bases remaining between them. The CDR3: CASSQPGMNTEAFF. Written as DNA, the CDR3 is TGTGCCAGCAGCCAACCGGGGATGAACACTGAAGCTTTCTTT.